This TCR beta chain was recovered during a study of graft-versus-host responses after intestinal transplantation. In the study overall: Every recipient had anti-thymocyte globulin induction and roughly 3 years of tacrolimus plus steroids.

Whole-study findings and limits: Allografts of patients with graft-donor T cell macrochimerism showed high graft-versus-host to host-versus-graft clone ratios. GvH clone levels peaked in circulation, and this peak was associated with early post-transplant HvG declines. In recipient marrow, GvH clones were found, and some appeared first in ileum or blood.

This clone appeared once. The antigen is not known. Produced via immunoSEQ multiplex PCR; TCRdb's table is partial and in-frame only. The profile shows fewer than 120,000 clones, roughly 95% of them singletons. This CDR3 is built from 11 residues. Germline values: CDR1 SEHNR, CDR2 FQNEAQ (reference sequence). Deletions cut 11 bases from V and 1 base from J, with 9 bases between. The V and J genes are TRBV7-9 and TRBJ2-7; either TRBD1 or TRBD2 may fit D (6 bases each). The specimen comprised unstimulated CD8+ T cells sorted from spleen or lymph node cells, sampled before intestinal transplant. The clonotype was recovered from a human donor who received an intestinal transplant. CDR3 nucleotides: TGTGCCGGGGGGACATCCTACGAGCAGTACTTC. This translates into CAGGTSYEQYF.